Below are 20 T cell receptor beta chains sequenced from a single sample in a study of regulatory T cells in long-lasting Graves disease. The time point here: newly diagnosed GD, antithyroid drugs for less than 3 months. Isolated PBMC RNA provided the starting material for the TCR library. For TCR beta, libraries came from iRepertoire HTBI primers and Arm-PCR of CDR3 regions. Via MiXCR, TCRdb re-called the multiplex PCR reads, giving one row per CDR3 protein. The sample has some 410,000 distinct CDR3 sequences; about 15% are singletons. The same data also contributed to another study, on T cells in Graves' hyperthyroidism and ophthalmopathy.

This specimen consisted of peripheral blood mononuclear cells (PBMCs), obtained at new diagnosis, from a patient treated with antithyroid drugs. Every receptor here comes from a woman under 40 with Graves disease.

The chain has TRBV10-2 and TRBJ2-1; D is perhaps TRBD1 (5 bases). CDR3 length: 14 residues. The germline V gene has CDR1 WSHSY and CDR2 SAAADI. V dropped 7 bases and J dropped 3 bases, with 13 bases sitting between them. The DNA of the CDR3 is TGCGCCAGCACCCTACCGGACAACTACAATGAGCAGTTCTTC. Residues: CASTLPDNYNEQFF.

The rearrangement uses TRBV29-1 and TRBJ2-7, with 7 bases matching TRBD1. Germline V lookup: CDR1 SQVTM, CDR2 ANQGSEA. CDR3 length equals 12 residues. Trimming removed 7 bases from V and 4 bases from J; junction bases left unmatched: 7. The CDR3 coding sequence is TGCAGCGCCCACGGGACAGCTTACGAGCAGTACTTC. Translated, it gives CSAHGTAYEQYF.

The DNA of the CDR3 is TGTGCCATCAGTGAGTCGCGGGGGCGCAATCAGCCCCAGCATTTT. It specifies CAISESRGRNQPQHF. This chain connects TRBV10-3 to TRBJ1-5; maybe TRBD1 (6 bases). Trimming pared 0 bases from V and 2 bases from J, leaving 8 bases between. Germline CDR1 and CDR2: ENHRY and SYGVKD. The CDR3 totals 15 residues.

This clonotype was observed many times. The chain recombines TRBV20-1 with TRBJ1-2, with 7 bases that match TRBD1. Trimming at V came to 6 bases and at J to 8 bases, leaving 15 bases not matched to a gene. Germline CDR1 and CDR2: DFQATT and SNEGSKA (reference sequence). The CDR3 contains 14 residues. CDR3: CSAGTAWTGGGYTF. The CDR3 nucleotides read TGCAGTGCCGGGACAGCCTGGACCGGGGGGGGCTACACCTTC.

In its sample, this clonotype was seen a few times. This rearrangement joins TRBV29-1 to TRBJ2-3, with 9 bases matching TRBD1. The germline V gene has CDR1 SQVTM and CDR2 ANQGSEA. J lost 2 bases, V lost 6 bases, and 6 bases had no gene match. CDR3 size: 14 residues. The CDR3 DNA sequence: TGCAGCGTGGGACAGGGACGGAACACAGATACGCAGTATTTT. Translation: CSVGQGRNTDTQYF.

The sample holds a few counts of this clonotype. This chain joins TRBV4-1 and TRBJ2-3; D not certain. The CDR3 contains 16 residues. V shed 6 bases and J shed 0 bases, with 16 bases lying between them. In germline, CDR1 is MGHRA, CDR2 YSYEKL. This CDR3 is CASRAQFSTSTDTQYF. For the CDR3, the DNA is TGCGCCAGCAGGGCACAGTTTTCCACTAGCACAGATACGCAGTATTTT.

The chain couples TRBV9 to TRBJ2-2; D gene uncertain. Trimming left V 2 bases short and J 3 bases short, with 11 bases between. The CDR3 loop spans 15 amino acids. Germline CDR1 is SGDLS and CDR2 is YYNGEE. The CDR3 coding sequence is TGTGCCAGCAGCGTTTCGTTTAGGGACACCGGGGAGCTGTTTTTT. Translating it yields CASSVSFRDTGELFF.

This clonotype came up many times. The chain links TRBV29-1 to TRBJ2-1; D is undetermined. Germline V gives CDR1 SQVTM, CDR2 ANQGSEA. This CDR3 region has 13 residues. The ends were cut back, 5 bases at V and 9 bases at J, with 17 bases in the middle. The CDR3: CSVKSGNRGEQFF. The CDR3 DNA is TGCAGCGTTAAATCGGGCAATCGAGGTGAGCAGTTCTTC.

The rearrangement links TRBV5-1 to TRBJ2-7; 10 nucleotides align to TRBD2. This CDR3 has 19 amino acids. V lost 2 bases to trimming and J lost 4 bases; unmatched junction nucleotides: 18. Germline CDR1 SGHRS, CDR2 YFSETQ. The CDR3 DNA is TGCGCCAGCAGCTTATCGCCTCCGGGCTTGACTAGCGGGTCTTACGAGCAGTACTTC. Translation gives CASSLSPPGLTSGSYEQYF.

This rearrangement joins TRBV7-9 to TRBJ2-1, with 9 bases fitting TRBD1. After removal of 5 bases from V and 4 bases from J, the junction contained 12 bases not matched to a gene. The CDR3 totals 17 residues. The germline V gene encodes CDR1 SEHNR and CDR2 FQNEAQ (reference sequence). The CDR3, as DNA: TGTGCCAGCAGCCAACTGGCCGGGACAGGGATTTACAATGAGCAGTTCTTC. Encoded protein: CASSQLAGTGIYNEQFF.

CDR3 DNA: TGTGCCAGTAAACCCGGGGGGGATTTTTATAGCAATCAGCCCCAGCATTTT. This sequence encodes CASKPGGDFYSNQPQHF. The chain combines TRBV19 with TRBJ1-5, with D maybe TRBD1 (5 bases). The germline gives CDR1 LNHDA, CDR2 SQIVND (reference sequence). CDR3 size: 17 residues. The V end was cut by 7 bases, the J end by 0 bases, with 19 bases between.

This clonotype came up many times. V and J are TRBV18 and TRBJ2-7, with D unclear. The CDR3 is made up of 14 amino acids. The germline V gene has CDR1 KGHSH and CDR2 LQKENI. V was cut by 1 base and J by 5 bases, with 12 bases left in between. CDR3 loop: CASSPRPVQDEQYF. The DNA of the CDR3 is TGTGCCAGCTCACCACGTCCGGTCCAAGACGAGCAGTACTTC.

This clonotype was recorded at least ten times. The J gene is TRBJ1-1, the V gene TRBV3-1; D gene uncertain. The CDR3 sequence is 11 residues long. Trimming stripped 1 base from V and 8 bases from J, with 5 bases between. The germline gives CDR1 LGHDT, CDR2 YNNKEL (reference sequence). The CDR3 DNA follows: TGTGCCAGCAGCCAAGCAGCCGAAGCTTTCTTT. Protein product: CASSQAAEAFF. Looking up the rest from reference TRBV3-1 and TRBJ1-1 gives the full variable domain: DTAVSQTPKYLVTQMGNDKSIKCEQNLGHDTMYWYKQDSKKFLKIMFSYNNKELIINETVPNRFSPKSPDKAHLNLHINSLELGDSAVYFCASSQAAEAFFGQGTRLTVV.

This clonotype was seen at least ten times. This sequence joins TRBV12-3 or TRBV12-4 and TRBJ2-7; no definite D call. The V end was cut by 7 bases, the J end by 6 bases, with 22 bases between. CDR3 length: 15 residues. CDR3 nucleotides: TGTGCCAGCACGCCAAACTTGGGCCGGTCTGGCGAGCAGTACTTC. Its protein is CASTPNLGRSGEQYF.

The chain combines TRBV7-6 with TRBJ2-5; D gene unclear. V lost 4 bases, J lost 5 bases, and 8 bases lay in between. This CDR3 has 12 residues. Germline-derived CDR1 and CDR2 are SGHVS and FNYEAQ. CDR3: CASSYWMETQYF. Here the CDR3 DNA reads TGTGCCAGCAGCTACTGGATGGAGACCCAGTACTTC.

This clonotype was counted ten times or more. This chain connects TRBV7-2 to TRBJ2-5; tentatively, D is TRBD2 (6 bases). V gave up 0 bases and J gave up 4 bases, with 12 bases separating them. The germline gives CDR1 SGHTA, CDR2 FQGNSA. There are 15 residues in the CDR3. For the CDR3, the DNA is TGTGCCAGCAGCTTAGCCCCCCGGGAGCGAGAGACCCAGTACTTC. As protein: CASSLAPRERETQYF.

This clonotype was seen ten or more times. The gene calls are TRBV2 and TRBJ2-5; tentative D call: TRBD1 (6 bases). Germline V gives CDR1 SNHLY, CDR2 FYNNEI. The CDR3 extends over 14 amino acids. Trimming shortened V by 6 bases and J by 5 bases, and 16 bases separated the two germline ends. CDR3 loop: CASRPRQAVETQYF. CDR3 DNA: TGTGCCAGCAGACCCCGACAGGCCGTGGAGACCCAGTACTTC.

There are many counts of this clonotype. This chain connects TRBV7-2 to TRBJ1-1; TRBD1 is a possible D gene (6 bases). This CDR3 comprises 13 residues. The germline CDR1 and CDR2 sequences are SGHTA and FQGNSA. Deletions cut 5 bases from V and 5 bases from J, with 12 bases between. The CDR3 region is CASSPGQRTEAFF. The CDR3 nucleotides read TGTGCCAGCAGCCCTGGACAGAGAACTGAAGCTTTCTTT.

Remarks on this clonotype: A far larger clone is only one base removed, so a read error is likely. CDR3 nucleotide sequence: TGTGCCAGCAGTTACTCGATGGGGAACGCTCCTAATTCACCCCTCCACTTT. This sequence encodes CASSYSMGNAPNSPLHF. The chain links TRBV6-6 to TRBJ1-6; no firm D call. This CDR3 contains 17 residues. Germline V gives CDR1 MNHNY, CDR2 SVGAGI (reference sequence). Trimming removed 0 bases at V and 6 bases at J, with 15 bases between.

This clonotype was detected many times. V is TRBV18 and J is TRBJ2-7; D remains unclear. The CDR3 spans 14 residues. V was shortened by 3 bases and J by 6 bases, with 15 bases between the two germline ends. CDR1 KGHSH and CDR2 LQKENI come from the germline V gene. DNA for the CDR3: TGTGCCAGCTCACCGACCGTGGACCCCCCCGAGCAGTACTTC. Its protein product is CASSPTVDPPEQYF. Full variable domain (missing parts from reference TRBV18 and TRBJ2-7): NAGVMQNPRHLVRRRGQEARLRCSPMKGHSHVYWYRQLPEEGLKFMVYLQKENIIDESGMPKERFSAEFPKEGPSILRIQQVVRGDSAAYFCASSPTVDPPEQYFGPGTRLTVT.